Sequencing of this T cell receptor (beta chain) was carried out in a study of T cell repertoires in cytomegalovirus infection. This clonotype was seen repeatedly, ten times or more. The CDR3 extends over 13 amino acids. Per the germline V gene, CDR1 is MGHDK and CDR2 is SYGVNS. V dropped 8 bases and J dropped 5 bases, with 10 bases sitting between them. From the reads, TCRdb called clonotypes with MiXCR, one entry per CDR3 protein. Of a few hundred thousand distinct CDR3 sequences in the sample, 15% to 20% were seen once. The chain recombines TRBV25-1 with TRBJ1-6; D is possibly TRBD1 (5 bases). The material sequenced was CD8+ T cells from PBMCs. The origin of this receptor is a human donor in good health (CMV status not recorded). Some clones in this sample may be carry-over from other donors' samples. Here the CDR3 reads CASGGPNNSPLHF. The CDR3 region has the DNA TGTGCCAGCGGGGGACCAAATAATTCACCCCTCCACTTT.